This T cell receptor beta chain derives from a study of blood T cells in healthy people across ages (dated by TCRdb to the mid-2010s). Turning to the overall study: In model experiments, template switching captured about one uniquely barcoded TCR beta cDNA molecule for every two T cells. The study measured age-related changes in TCR beta repertoire diversity using deep sequencing normalized with unique cDNA molecular identifiers. The donors were divided into four age groups: young (average about 15 years), middle-aged (about 40), aged (approximately 62) and long-lived (about 80). To avoid experimental bias, donors of different ages were distributed randomly across sequencing lanes. For two donors (one aged 18 to 30 and one aged 80 or older), the study analyzed two additional independent replicas of 1 million unique cDNA reads from the same blood draw.

This clonotype was observed many times. Its target antigen remains unknown. Base quality data are lacking; no much larger clone is found one base away. Broader findings and caveats from the paper: Estimates of total diversity based on one million sequenced T cells were regarded as lower bounds and as underestimates. Compared with the aged group, the long-lived group had more naive CD4+ T cells, fewer expanded clones and increased TCR diversity, a pattern suggesting age selection. Because profiling used bulk unsorted PBMCs, naive and antigen-experienced compartments could not be compared conclusively. As age increased, observed TCR beta diversity per million T cells dropped in a roughly linear way, and a significant reduction was already evident by age 40. Because the CMV infection status of the donors was unknown, age-related changes in expanded clonotypes may potentially have been confounded. A strong correlation was found between observed TCR beta diversity and the percentage of naive T cells measured by flow cytometry.

Library construction relied on 5' RACE. TCRdb shows the sequencer as Illumina HiSeq 2500. A second PCR of about 7 to 12 cycles was run with a J-beta primer mix and a sample-barcoded 5' primer. A template-switch 5' adaptor carrying 12 random nucleotides introduced a unique molecular identifier onto each TCR beta cDNA molecule. Each sample yielded at least 2.5 million CDR3-containing paired-end reads. First-strand cDNA was synthesized from all RNA with the Mint cDNA synthesis kit, primed by a TRBC-specific oligonucleotide. After uracil-DNA glycosylase treatment, a first 18-cycle PCR used universal primers M1SS and BC2_uni_R on all cDNA. Concerning the study's data processing: Each sample was normalized by randomly selecting 1 million high-quality reads, each carrying a distinct molecular identifier. Reads with shared molecular identifiers were discarded instead of being binned into consensus sequences. MiTCR, with a Q25 quality threshold and the strictest error-elimination algorithm, was used for CDR3 identification, clonotype clustering and error correction. A nonparametric unseen species model with Euler transformation was used to estimate a lower bound on total TCR beta diversity. TCRdb itself trimmed the public reads at Q25 with fastp, ran MiXCR and retained productive beta chains. Records with the same CDR3 protein are collapsed into one entry carrying the most frequent genes and DNA. The V and J calls and clone size are TCRdb's, not the authors'. For this sample the table gives around 1.7 million distinct CDR3 sequences, of which roughly 30% were detected only once. The ten largest clones represent less than 9.5% of the sample.

CDR1 and CDR2 were assigned from the germline V gene as MNHNS and SASEGT. Measured from the cysteine to the phenylalanine, the CDR3 is 17 residues long. CDR3 DNA only is kept here, 51 bases in frame from base 1. V lost 2 bases and J lost 2 bases; the stretch between them is 13 bases long. Donors were under 40 systemically healthy Caucasian individuals from Russia aged 6 to 90 years. Each donor gave around 9 milliliters of peripheral blood, collected into EDTA-treated Vacutainer tubes. Ficoll-Paque density-gradient centrifugation was used to isolate PBMCs, with at least 6.5 million per sample. Trizol reagent was used to extract total RNA from PBMCs, with at least 6 micrograms per sample. For every donor, flow cytometry on a PBMC aliquot measured the percentage of naive CD45RAhigh/CD27high T cells.

This chain joins TRBV6-1 to TRBJ2-6; the D gene cannot be resolved beyond TRBD1 or TRBD2, each matching 6 bases. Sample: blood. This TCR came from a woman aged 30 to 39 in good health. The encoded CDR3 is CASSEMGGSTGANVLTF. The DNA reads as follows: TGTGCCAGCAGTGAAATGGGGGGCTCGACTGGGGCCAACGTCCTGACTTTC.